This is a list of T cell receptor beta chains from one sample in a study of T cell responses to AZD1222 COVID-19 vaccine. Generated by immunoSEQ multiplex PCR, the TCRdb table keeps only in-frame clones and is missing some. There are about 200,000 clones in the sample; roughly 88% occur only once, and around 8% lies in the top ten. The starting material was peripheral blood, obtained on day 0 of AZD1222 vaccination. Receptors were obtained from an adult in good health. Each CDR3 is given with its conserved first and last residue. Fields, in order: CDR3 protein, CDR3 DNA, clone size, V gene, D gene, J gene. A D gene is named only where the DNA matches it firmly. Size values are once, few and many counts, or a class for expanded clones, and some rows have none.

CDR3: CASSNRVPTEAFF
DNA: TGTGCCAGTAGTAACAGGGTCCCCACTGAAGCTTTCTTT
size: NA
V: TRBV19
D: NA
J: TRBJ1-1

CDR3: CASSLGRSAENTGELFF
DNA: TGCGCCAGCAGCTTGGGGAGGTCTGCGGAGAACACCGGGGAGCTGTTTTTT
size: many
V: TRBV5-1
D: NA
J: TRBJ2-2

CDR3: CASSQVKGGQPQHF
DNA: TGCGCCAGCAGCCAAGTGAAGGGTGGTCAGCCCCAGCATTTT
size: few
V: TRBV4-1
D: NA
J: TRBJ1-5

CDR3: CSVLGAVDTEAFF
DNA: TGCAGCGTCTTAGGGGCGGTCGACACTGAAGCTTTCTTT
size: NA
V: TRBV29-1
D: NA
J: TRBJ1-1

CDR3: CATQQPDGRYEAFF
DNA: TGTGCCACCCAGCAACCCGATGGAAGATATGAAGCTTTCTTT
size: NA
V: TRBV5-4
D: NA
J: TRBJ1-1

CDR3: CASSYTKTGGAGEKLFF
DNA: TGTGCCAGCAGTTACACAAAGACAGGGGGCGCCGGTGAAAAACTGTTTTTT
size: NA
V: TRBV2
D: TRBD1
J: TRBJ1-4

CDR3: CASSLTGSSYNEQFF
DNA: TGTGCCAGCAGCTTAACTGGGAGCTCCTACAATGAGCAGTTCTTC
size: NA
V: TRBV7-3
D: NA
J: TRBJ2-1

CDR3: CASSPDRAGANVLTF
DNA: TGTGCCAGCAGTCCAGACAGGGCCGGGGCCAACGTCCTGACTTTC
size: once
V: TRBV6-5
D: TRBD1
J: TRBJ2-6

CDR3: CASSLLRNTGELFF
DNA: TGCGCCAGCAGCTTGCTGAGAAACACCGGGGAGCTGTTTTTT
size: NA
V: TRBV5-1
D: NA
J: TRBJ2-2

CDR3: CASSQALVAPDEQFF
DNA: TGCGCCAGCAGCCAAGCCCTGGTTGCCCCCGATGAGCAGTTCTTC
size: NA
V: TRBV4-3
D: NA
J: TRBJ2-1

CDR3: CASSVGTRTEAFF
DNA: TGTGCCAGCAGCGTAGGGACCCGAACTGAAGCTTTCTTT
size: NA
V: TRBV9
D: NA
J: TRBJ1-1

CDR3: CASSFTPGSTYEQYF
DNA: TGTGCCAGCAGCTTTACGCCCGGCTCGACCTACGAGCAGTACTTC
size: NA
V: TRBV7-2
D: NA
J: TRBJ2-7

CDR3: CSASRQGRVFF
DNA: TGCAGTGCCTCTCGACAGGGTCGGGTTTTCTTT
size: NA
V: TRBV20-1
D: TRBD1
J: TRBJ1-1

CDR3: CASSELWQGHSSYNSPLHF
DNA: TGTGCCAGCAGTGAACTGTGGCAGGGCCACTCCTCCTATAATTCACCCCTCCACTTT
size: NA
V: TRBV6-1
D: NA
J: TRBJ1-6

CDR3: CASTNGDGGSGNTIYF
DNA: TGTGCCAGCACCAACGGGGATGGCGGGTCTGGAAACACCATATATTTT
size: NA
V: TRBV6-6
D: NA
J: TRBJ1-3

CDR3: CASKGGKNPANYGYTF
DNA: TGTGCCAGTAAAGGGGGAAAGAACCCGGCCAACTATGGCTACACCTTC
size: NA
V: TRBV19
D: NA
J: TRBJ1-2